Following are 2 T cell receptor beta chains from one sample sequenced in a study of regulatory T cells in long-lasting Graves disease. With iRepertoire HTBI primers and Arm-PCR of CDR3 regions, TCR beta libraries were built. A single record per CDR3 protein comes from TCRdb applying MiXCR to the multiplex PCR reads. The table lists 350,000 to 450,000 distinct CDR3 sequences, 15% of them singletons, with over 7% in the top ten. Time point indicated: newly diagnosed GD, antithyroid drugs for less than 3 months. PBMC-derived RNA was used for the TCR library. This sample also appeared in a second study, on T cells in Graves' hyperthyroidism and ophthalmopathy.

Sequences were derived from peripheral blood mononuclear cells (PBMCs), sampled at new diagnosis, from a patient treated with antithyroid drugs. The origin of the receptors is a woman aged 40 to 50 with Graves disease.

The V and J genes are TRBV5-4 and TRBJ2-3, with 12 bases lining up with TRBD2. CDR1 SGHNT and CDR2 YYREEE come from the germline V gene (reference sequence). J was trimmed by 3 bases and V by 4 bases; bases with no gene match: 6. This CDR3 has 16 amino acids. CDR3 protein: CASSTETSGSTDTQYF. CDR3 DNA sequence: TGTGCCAGCAGCACCGAGACTAGCGGGAGTACAGATACGCAGTATTTT.

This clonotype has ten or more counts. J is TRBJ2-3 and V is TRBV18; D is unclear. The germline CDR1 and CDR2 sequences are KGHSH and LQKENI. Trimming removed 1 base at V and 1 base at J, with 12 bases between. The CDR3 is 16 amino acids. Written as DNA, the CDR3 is TGTGCCAGCTCACCACGGACGGGCCACGGCACAGATACGCAGTATTTT. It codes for CASSPRTGHGTDTQYF.